This T cell receptor beta chain appears in the sequencing data of a study of T cell changes during pregnancy in multiple sclerosis. The table came from immunoSEQ multiplex PCR; TCRdb's copy has only in-frame clones and leaves some out. The data hold some 140,000 clones, with roughly 95% observed a single time. V lost 5 bases, J lost 4 bases, and 8 bases lay in between. The CDR3 runs to 12 residues. Germline V gives CDR1 MGHDK, CDR2 SYGVNS. This specimen consisted of peripheral blood, obtained after pregnancy. The chain links TRBV25-1 to TRBJ1-1; maybe TRBD1 (6 bases). This sequence originates from a female donor with multiple sclerosis, enrolled in a pregnancy study. The CDR3 is CASSYRATEAFF. In DNA, the CDR3 is TGTGCCAGCAGTTACAGGGCCACTGAAGCTTTCTTT.